A single sample is the source of the 17 T cell receptor beta chains below, sequenced in a study of cytomegalovirus exposure and HLA in healthy donors. A multiplex PCR was run with 60 Vbeta primers and 13 Jbeta primers. Only in-frame clones appear in the TCRdb table, and some are missing; sequencing was by immunoSEQ multiplex PCR. The table has approximately 160,000 clones, 60% to 80% seen once; the top ten hold 4% to 5%. The sample consisted of PBMCs. Receptors originate from a man between 18 and 35 years old in good health and CMV-seropositive.

The rearrangement uses TRBV6-5 and TRBJ2-1; 9 nucleotides match TRBD1. The junction had 11 bases not matched to a gene; V was cut back by 4 bases and J by 7 bases. CDR3 length: 16 amino acids. Germline V gene lookup returns CDR1 MNHEY and CDR2 SVGAGI. This CDR3 reads CASSSTRDRAGNEQFF. CDR3 bases: TGTGCCAGCAGTTCAACCCGGGACAGGGCTGGGAATGAGCAGTTCTTC.

The genes are TRBV29-1 and TRBJ1-2; 9 positions agree with TRBD1. The CDR3 spans 13 residues. Germline values: CDR1 SQVTM, CDR2 ANQGSEA. V was pared by 6 bases and J by 8 bases, with 10 bases of the junction left unmatched. CDR3: CSVPGTGINGYTF. The CDR3 bases are TGCAGCGTCCCAGGGACAGGGATTAACGGCTACACCTTC.

The table lists this clone with a few counts. The rearrangement links TRBV30 to TRBJ1-6; D call uncertain. CDR1 GTSNPN and CDR2 SVGIG come from the germline V gene (reference sequence). Trimming took 1 base from V and 9 from J, leaving 22 bases between them. CDR3 size: 17 residues. CDR3 DNA: TGTGCCTGGAGTGGACTTTCGATAGGCGTCCTGGGTTCACCCCTCCACTTT. The encoded protein is CAWSGLSIGVLGSPLHF.

The chain has TRBV2 and TRBJ2-7; TRBD1 might be the D (6 bases). V was shortened by 5 bases and J by 4 bases, with 18 bases between the two germline ends. CDR1 SNHLY and CDR2 FYNNEI come from the germline V gene. The CDR3 runs to 15 residues. The CDR3 reads CASSPPNREGYEQYV. The CDR3 bases are TGTGCCAGCAGTCCCCCAAACAGGGAAGGGTACGAGCAGTACGTC.

The chain links TRBV4-2 to TRBJ2-4; TRBD2 matches at 14 bases. V dropped 4 bases and J dropped 7; count of bases not matched to a gene: 3. CDR3 length equals 15 residues. CDR1 is LGHNA and CDR2 is YNFKEQ in the germline V gene. The CDR3 nucleotides read TGTGCCAGCAGCCTTCGGACTAGCGGGGGGAACATTCAGTACTTC. This sequence encodes CASSLRTSGGNIQYF.

The rearrangement uses TRBV7-2 and TRBJ2-1, with 8 bases aligning to TRBD2. The CDR3 is made up of 15 amino acids. Germline V gene data show CDR1 as SGHTA and CDR2 as FQGNSA. J lost 5 bases, V lost 4 bases, and 7 bases had no gene match. The CDR3 DNA reads TGTGCCAGCAGCTCCCTTAGCGGGACCCACAATGAGCAGTTCTTC. It is translated as CASSSLSGTHNEQFF.

The chain is built from TRBV6-6 and TRBJ2-5; 12 nucleotides line up with TRBD2. This CDR3 is built from 15 residues. J was trimmed by 5 bases and V by 5 bases; bases with no gene match: 6. Germline V gene sequence: CDR1 MNHNY, CDR2 SVGAGI (reference sequence). The CDR3 nucleotides read TGTGCCAGCAGTCCGACTAGCGGGAGTTGGGAGACCCAGTACTTC. This encodes CASSPTSGSWETQYF.

This sequence joins TRBV6-4 and TRBJ2-1, with no clear D. Germline CDR1 and CDR2: MRHNA and SNTAGT. The CDR3 runs to 14 residues. Trimming pared 3 bases from V and 2 bases from J, leaving 8 bases between. The CDR3 reads CASSENPAYNEQFF. The DNA of the CDR3 is TGTGCCAGCAGTGAGAACCCGGCCTACAATGAGCAGTTCTTC.

V gene TRBV6-6 combines with J gene TRBJ1-2; D unresolved. The V gene's germline CDR1 is MNHNY and CDR2 SVGAGI (reference sequence). The CDR3 spans 15 residues. Trimming left V 7 bases short and J 4 bases short, with 19 bases between. The CDR3 DNA reads TGTGCCAGCAATACCGTAACCGGGGTTACCTATGGCTACACCTTC. Its translation is CASNTVTGVTYGYTF.

The V gene is TRBV9, the J gene TRBJ2-1, with D possibly being TRBD2 (6 bases). Germline CDR1 reads SGDLS; CDR2 reads YYNGEE. Between the trimmed V and J ends, which lost 3 bases and 5 bases, there was a span of 12 bases. The CDR3 extends over 14 amino acids. CDR3 amino acids: CASSAGLLDNEQFF. DNA for the CDR3: TGTGCCAGCAGCGCCGGACTACTCGACAATGAGCAGTTCTTC. The full variable domain, in which reference TRBV9 and TRBJ2-1 provide the parts outside the CDR3, is DSGVTQTPKHLITATGQRVTLRCSPRSGDLSVYWYQQSLDQGLQFLIQYYNGEERAKGNILERFSAQQFPDLHSELNLSSLELGDSALYFCASSAGLLDNEQFFGPGTRLTVL.

The V call is TRBV20-1, the J call TRBJ2-3, with no clear D. The germline V and J ends were trimmed by 4 bases and 5 bases, with 7 bases remaining between them. Germline-derived CDR1 and CDR2 are DFQATT and SNEGSKA (reference sequence). The CDR3 loop spans 11 amino acids. The CDR3 DNA reads as TGCAGTGCTATTGAGATAGATACGCAGTATTTT. Translated: CSAIEIDTQYF.

This chain uses TRBV30 with TRBJ2-5; D unclear. Germline lookup yields CDR1 GTSNPN and CDR2 SVGIG (reference sequence). The CDR3 extends over 13 amino acids. Trimming stripped 2 bases from V and 0 bases from J, with 7 bases between. The CDR3: CAWSPGYQETQYF. The CDR3 nucleotides read TGTGCCTGGAGTCCCGGGTACCAAGAGACCCAGTACTTC.

The rearrangement joins TRBV2 to TRBJ2-1; D might be TRBD1 (6 bases). Trimming removed 4 bases from V and 9 bases from J, with 19 bases in between. The CDR3 has 15 amino acids. Germline V gives CDR1 SNHLY, CDR2 FYNNEI. Here the CDR3 DNA reads TGTGCCAGCAGTGCGATCCGGGACACCGGGGCTGAGCAGTTCTTC. Protein product: CASSAIRDTGAEQFF.

About this clone itself: The same CDR3 also results from other DNA sequences found in this sample. The rearrangement links TRBV30 to TRBJ2-1; 11 bases are shared with TRBD2. V was clipped by 1 base and J by 10 bases; unmatched bases: 3. From germline, CDR1 is GTSNPN and CDR2 SVGIG (reference sequence). The CDR3 has 13 amino acids. The CDR3 bases are TGTGCCTGGAGTGGACTAGCGGGAAACGAGCAGTTCTTC. It yields the protein CAWSGLAGNEQFF.

The CDR3: CAISEGQINEQFF. In nucleotides, the CDR3 is TGTGCCATCAGTGAGGGACAGATTAATGAGCAGTTCTTC. The chain joins TRBV10-3 to TRBJ2-1; D is possibly TRBD1 (6 bases). V lost 2 bases, J lost 7 bases, and 9 bases lay in between. There are 13 residues in the CDR3. Germline V lookup: CDR1 ENHRY, CDR2 SYGVKD.

This clone appeared a few times. This rearrangement joins TRBV2 to TRBJ2-7, with 9 bases that match TRBD2. V lost 3 bases and J lost 2; bases outside the gene matches: 20. The CDR3 is made up of 20 amino acids. Germline V gene lookup returns CDR1 SNHLY and CDR2 FYNNEI. The CDR3 loop reads CASSDFKVGGRAPFTYEQYV. The CDR3 nucleotides read TGTGCCAGCAGTGATTTTAAGGTGGGCGGGAGGGCCCCATTCACCTACGAGCAGTACGTC.

The chain recombines TRBV29-1 with TRBJ1-3, with 9 bases matching TRBD1. Trimming cost V 4 bases and J 2 bases; bases outside gene matches: 6. The length of the CDR3 is 15 residues. CDR1 is SQVTM and CDR2 is ANQGSEA in the germline V gene. Here the CDR3 DNA reads TGCAGCGTTGCCCGGGACAGGGATACTGGAAACACCATATATTTT. This sequence encodes CSVARDRDTGNTIYF.